The 29 T cell receptor beta chains reported below all come from one sample, sequenced in a study of response to subunit inactivated influenza vaccine. TCRdb re-called the RT-PCR reads through MiXCR, storing one row per CDR3 protein. Of over 450,000 distinct CDR3 sequences listed, 10% to 15% are singletons. This specimen consisted of PBMCs from blood, obtained more than 35 days after vaccination. The origin of the receptors is a man aged 50-60 years who received an inactivated influenza vaccine.

In this sample, this clonotype turned up a few times. CDR3 residues: CASSQRWETQYF. The CDR3 coding sequence is TGTGCCAGCAGCCAAAGATGGGAGACCCAGTACTTC. This chain connects TRBV14 to TRBJ2-5, with no clear D. CDR1 and CDR2 (germline): SGHDN, FVKESK. V was trimmed by 2 bases and J by 5 bases, leaving 6 bases between them. The CDR3 runs 12 residues.

The V call is TRBV3-1, the J call TRBJ2-2; D may be TRBD2 (5 bases). Germline CDR1 LGHDT, CDR2 YNNKEL (reference sequence). V lost 3 bases to trimming and J lost 13 bases, with 18 bases between them. This CDR3 has 14 residues. CDR3 DNA sequence: TGTGCCAGCAGCCAGGACGTGACGGGATATTCGCTGTTTTTT. This gives the protein CASSQDVTGYSLFF.

The sample holds a few counts of this clonotype. The chain carries TRBV28 and TRBJ2-1, with 11 positions matching TRBD2. The CDR3 is 16 residues long. CDR1 and CDR2 (germline): MDHEN, SYDVKM. V lost 3 bases and J lost 5; bases outside the gene matches: 6. The CDR3 coding sequence is TGTGCCAGCAGTTTCGGACTAGCGGGTCCAGACAATGAGCAGTTCTTC. Translating it yields CASSFGLAGPDNEQFF.

The genes are TRBV7-9 and TRBJ2-7; D is tentatively TRBD1 or TRBD2 (5 bases each). The CDR3 is made up of 13 amino acids. From germline, CDR1 is SEHNR and CDR2 FQNEAQ (reference sequence). V lost 2 bases, J lost 5 bases, and 10 bases lay in between. CDR3 DNA sequence: TGTGCCAGCAGCTTATTGGGGCGGGACGAGCAGTACTTC. This sequence encodes CASSLLGRDEQYF.

CDR3 in DNA: TGTGCCAGCAGCCAAGAATATACGGGCAGGAGGAACACTGAAGCTTTCTTT. This sequence encodes CASSQEYTGRRNTEAFF. J is TRBJ1-1 and V is TRBV3-1; D remains unclear. CDR3 size: 17 residues. Germline CDR1 is LGHDT and CDR2 is YNNKEL (reference sequence). The V end was cut by 0 bases, the J end by 1 base, with 15 bases between. The whole variable domain, remainder taken from reference TRBV3-1 and TRBJ1-1, is DTAVSQTPKYLVTQMGNDKSIKCEQNLGHDTMYWYKQDSKKFLKIMFSYNNKELIINETVPNRFSPKSPDKAHLNLHINSLELGDSAVYFCASSQEYTGRRNTEAFFGQGTRLTVV.

CDR3 sequence reads: CASSLGISNQPQHF. The CDR3 region has the DNA TGTGCCAGCAGCTTAGGCATTAGCAATCAGCCCCAGCATTTT. J is TRBJ1-5 and V is TRBV7-2; D is unresolved. V dropped 1 base and J dropped 0 bases, with 4 bases sitting between them. Germline V lookup: CDR1 SGHTA, CDR2 FQGNSA. This CDR3 contains 14 residues.

The chain is built from TRBV7-2 and TRBJ2-1, with 11 bases that match TRBD2. Looked up from germline, CDR1 is SGHTA and CDR2 is FQGNSA. J was trimmed by 8 bases and V by 5 bases; bases with no gene match: 20. This CDR3 spans 19 amino acids. Here the CDR3 reads CASSLPNIPSGRRFDEQFF. The CDR3 region has the DNA TGTGCCAGCAGCCTACCTAATATCCCTAGCGGGAGGAGGTTCGATGAGCAGTTCTTC.

The chain is built from TRBV7-8 and TRBJ2-1; TRBD1 is a possible D gene (6 bases). The germline gives CDR1 SGHVS, CDR2 FQNEAQ. Trimming cost V 5 bases and J 4 bases, with 18 bases left between them. The CDR3 is made up of 16 amino acids. The DNA for the CDR3 is TGTGCCAGCAGCACCCCCAGGGGATTCCAATACAATGAGCAGTTCTTC. It encodes CASSTPRGFQYNEQFF.

This clonotype showed up just a few times. The V call is TRBV20-1, the J call TRBJ2-7, with TRBD1 identical over 8 bases. V shed 0 bases and J 7 bases; nucleotides not matched to a gene: 11. The CDR3 is 15 amino acids. Germline CDR1 and CDR2: DFQATT and SNEGSKA (reference sequence). The CDR3 nucleotides are TGCAGTGCTAGAGATGGCGGACAGGGAATTGTTGAGCAGTACTTC. This codes for CSARDGGQGIVEQYF.

This clonotype was detected ten times or more. The rearrangement uses TRBV12-3 or TRBV12-4 and TRBJ2-7; 7 nucleotides agree with TRBD2. The CDR3 sequence is 15 residues long. Unmatched junction bases numbered 14, after V lost 3 bases and J lost 9 bases. CDR3 in amino acids: CASSLSGTTNHAQYF. The DNA of the CDR3 is TGTGCCAGCAGTTTGAGTGGGACTACCAACCACGCGCAGTACTTC.

The rearrangement uses TRBV6-2 or TRBV6-3 and TRBJ2-7, with D possibly being TRBD2 (6 bases). Germline V gene data show CDR1 as MNHEY and CDR2 as SVGEGT. The germline V and J ends were trimmed by 5 bases and 0 bases, with 14 bases remaining between them. The CDR3 spans 15 residues. The CDR3 spells CASSPRGLRSYEQYF. The CDR3 DNA reads as TGTGCCAGCAGTCCTCGGGGACTCCGCTCCTACGAGCAGTACTTC.

This sequence joins TRBV6-2 or TRBV6-3 and TRBJ2-1; TRBD1 aligns across 9 bases. In germline, CDR1 is MNHEY, CDR2 SVGEGT. With V trimmed by 7 bases and J by 0 bases, 7 bases remained unmatched. The CDR3 loop spans 16 amino acids. This chain's CDR3 is CASKTGGHISYNEQFF. CDR3 nucleotide sequence: TGTGCCAGCAAAACAGGGGGCCATATCTCCTACAATGAGCAGTTCTTC.

There are many counts of this clonotype. This chain uses TRBV20-1 with TRBJ2-7; 10 bases agree with TRBD2. V shed 2 bases, J shed 2 bases, and the junction held 6 bases outside the gene matches. This CDR3 has 15 amino acids. Germline CDR1 is DFQATT and CDR2 is SNEGSKA (reference sequence). The DNA for the CDR3 is TGCAGTGCTAGACCCTTAGCGGGGGGCACCTACGAGCAGTACTTC. It yields the protein CSARPLAGGTYEQYF.

This clonotype was observed a handful of times. The rearrangement links TRBV6-1 to TRBJ2-7; 8 bases align to TRBD1. The CDR3 totals 14 residues. V lost 7 bases and J lost 1; bases outside the gene matches: 6. CDR1 MNHNS and CDR2 SASEGT come from the germline V gene. The CDR3 here is CASTVGQGSYEQYF. DNA of the CDR3: TGTGCCAGCACCGTTGGACAGGGATCCTACGAGCAGTACTTC.

The chain links TRBV5-4 to TRBJ2-6; D remains unclear. Germline lookup yields CDR1 SGHNT and CDR2 YYREEE (reference sequence). Trimming removed 0 bases from V and 3 bases from J, with 7 bases in between. This CDR3 is 15 amino acids long. CDR3 sequence (DNA): TGTGCCAGCAGCTTGGGCGGCGGTGGGGCCAACGTCCTGACTTTC. It translates to CASSLGGGGANVLTF.

The CDR3 is CASSDWTISGNTIYF. For the CDR3, the DNA is TGTGCCAGCAGTGACTGGACAATATCTGGAAACACCATATATTTT. The chain couples TRBV25-1 to TRBJ1-3; D possibly corresponds to TRBD1 (5 bases). Per germline, CDR1 MGHDK and CDR2 SYGVNS. The CDR3 is 15 amino acids. V lost 3 bases to trimming and J lost 1 base, with 10 bases between them.

V is TRBV5-1 and J is TRBJ2-7; D unclear. Trimming pared 2 bases from V and 3 bases from J, leaving 9 bases between. Germline-derived CDR1 and CDR2 are SGHRS and YFSETQ. This CDR3 contains 13 residues. CDR3 DNA sequence: TGCGCCAGCAGCTTTTCGGCAGGCTACGAGCAGTACTTC. This codes for CASSFSAGYEQYF.

This clonotype appeared many times. This chain connects TRBV4-3 to TRBJ2-1, with D maybe TRBD2 (5 bases). V lost 2 bases to trimming and J lost 0 bases, with 14 bases between them. This CDR3 spans 17 amino acids. Germline V lookup: CDR1 LGHNA, CDR2 YSLEER. CDR3 protein: CASSQFSGIGSYNEQFF. CDR3 nucleotide sequence: TGCGCCAGCAGCCAATTTTCCGGGATAGGCTCCTACAATGAGCAGTTCTTC.

The rearrangement joins TRBV6-1 to TRBJ2-5, with 9 bases that match TRBD1. V was pared by 6 bases and J by 4 bases, with 9 bases of the junction left unmatched. The CDR3 sequence is 15 residues long. CDR1 MNHNS and CDR2 SASEGT come from the germline V gene. CDR3 bases: TGTGCCAGCAGGAAGACAGGGGGTAGAGGAGAGACCCAGTACTTC. It yields the protein CASRKTGGRGETQYF.

This clonotype was found a few times. V usage is TRBV6-2 or TRBV6-3 and J usage is TRBJ2-1; TRBD2 agrees at 9 bases. The germline CDR1 and CDR2 sequences are MNHEY and SVGEGT. The CDR3 runs 17 residues. V dropped 6 bases and J dropped 7; count of bases not matched to a gene: 16. CDR3 residues: CASRMGLAHHLGNEQFF. In DNA, the CDR3 is TGTGCCAGCAGGATGGGACTAGCACATCACCTGGGGAATGAGCAGTTCTTC.

This clonotype was seen a handful of times. The chain couples TRBV20-1 to TRBJ2-1; unclear D gene. Germline values: CDR1 DFQATT, CDR2 SNEGSKA (reference sequence). Trimming took off 1 base at V and 1 base at J, with 8 bases between the two ends. The CDR3 is 14 residues long. The CDR3 bases are TGCAGTGCTAGAGGTGGGCCTTCCTACAATGAGCAGTTCTTC. Amino acids: CSARGGPSYNEQFF.

The rearrangement joins TRBV29-1 to TRBJ2-5, with D unclear. Germline loops: CDR1 SQVTM, CDR2 ANQGSEA. The CDR3 loop spans 15 amino acids. V lost 1 base to trimming and J lost 4 bases, with 16 bases between them. CDR3: CSVEGLIFATETQYF. CDR3 nucleotide sequence: TGCAGCGTTGAAGGACTGATCTTCGCGACAGAGACCCAGTACTTC.

The chain has TRBV10-3 and TRBJ2-2, with D tentatively TRBD2 (5 bases). Trimming took off 2 bases at V and 7 bases at J, with 8 bases between the two ends. This CDR3 is 13 amino acids long. CDR1 is ENHRY, CDR2 SYGVKD, per germline. This CDR3 reads CAISEPGFGELFF. Written as DNA, the CDR3 is TGTGCCATCAGTGAGCCGGGGTTCGGGGAGCTGTTTTTT.

This clonotype has more than one count but fewer than ten. This chain connects TRBV9 to TRBJ2-5; no clear D gene. Trimming removed 0 bases from V and 1 base from J, with 7 bases in between. Germline V gene sequence: CDR1 SGDLS, CDR2 YYNGEE. The CDR3 is made up of 14 amino acids. The chain's CDR3 is CASSVGGSQETQYF. CDR3 in DNA: TGTGCCAGCAGCGTAGGGGGTAGCCAAGAGACCCAGTACTTC.

This clonotype turned up a few times. The chain combines TRBV20-1 with TRBJ2-7; 8 bases line up with TRBD1. The germline V gene has CDR1 DFQATT and CDR2 SNEGSKA (reference sequence). J gave up 1 base and V 4 bases, and 12 bases lay outside the gene matches. The CDR3 has 16 residues. The CDR3 spells CSAKDPGGVESYEQYF. CDR3 bases: TGCAGTGCTAAGGACCCAGGGGGCGTTGAGTCCTACGAGCAGTACTTC.

This clonotype was observed a handful of times. CDR3 in DNA: TGTGCCAGCAGCTTAAGACGGGTCGCAGGGAATGAGCAGTTCTTC. Encoded protein: CASSLRRVAGNEQFF. The chain couples TRBV7-3 to TRBJ2-1, with a tentative D call TRBD1 (5 bases). The CDR3 runs 15 residues. Trimming stripped 1 base from V and 7 bases from J, with 14 bases between. Germline assignment: CDR1 SGHTA and CDR2 FQGTGA.

This clonotype was seen a few times. The rearrangement uses TRBV4-3 and TRBJ2-7, with 7 bases that match TRBD1. The CDR3 sequence is 15 residues long. The germline V gene encodes CDR1 LGHNA and CDR2 YSLEER. J lost 5 bases, V lost 1 base, and 8 bases had no gene match. The CDR3 sequence: CASSQGTGPGDEQYF. The CDR3 DNA reads as TGCGCCAGCAGCCAAGGGACAGGTCCGGGTGACGAGCAGTACTTC.

The rearrangement joins TRBV5-1 to TRBJ2-7, with 9 nucleotides matching TRBD1. With 4 bases clipped from V and 7 bases from J, the junction kept 12 bases outside the gene matches. Germline V CDR1 and CDR2: SGHRS, YFSETQ. The CDR3 contains 15 residues. The CDR3 region is CASSGRGQGLGEQYF. The CDR3 DNA reads TGCGCCAGCAGCGGCCGGGGACAGGGTCTCGGTGAGCAGTACTTC.

With respect to this clonotype: A read error may explain this, as a much larger clone is one base away. The rearrangement joins TRBV6-2 or TRBV6-3 to TRBJ2-3; 8 bases align to TRBD2. Germline assignment: CDR1 MNHEY and CDR2 SVGEGT. The CDR3 consists of 17 residues. This CDR3 reads CASCYPSNSGETDTQYF. The CDR3 DNA reads as TGTGCCAGCTGTTACCCCAGCAATAGCGGGGAAACAGATACGCAGTATTTT.